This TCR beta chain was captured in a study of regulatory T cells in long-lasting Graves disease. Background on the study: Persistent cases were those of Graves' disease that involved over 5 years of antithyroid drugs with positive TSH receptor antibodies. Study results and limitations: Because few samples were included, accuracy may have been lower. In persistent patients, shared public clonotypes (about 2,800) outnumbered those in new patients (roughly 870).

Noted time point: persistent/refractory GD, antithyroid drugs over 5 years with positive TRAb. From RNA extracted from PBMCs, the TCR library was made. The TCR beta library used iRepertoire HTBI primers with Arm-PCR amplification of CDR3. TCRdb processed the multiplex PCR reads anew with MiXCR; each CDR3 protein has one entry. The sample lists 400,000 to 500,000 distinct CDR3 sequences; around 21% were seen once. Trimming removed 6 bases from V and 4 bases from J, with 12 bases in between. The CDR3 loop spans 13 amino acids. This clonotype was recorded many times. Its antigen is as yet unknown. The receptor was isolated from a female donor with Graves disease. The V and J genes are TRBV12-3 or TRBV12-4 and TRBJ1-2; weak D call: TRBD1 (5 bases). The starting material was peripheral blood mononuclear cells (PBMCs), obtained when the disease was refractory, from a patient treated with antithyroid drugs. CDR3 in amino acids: CASSDSNGYGYTF. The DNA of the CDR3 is TGTGCCAGCAGCGACAGTAATGGCTATGGCTACACCTTC.